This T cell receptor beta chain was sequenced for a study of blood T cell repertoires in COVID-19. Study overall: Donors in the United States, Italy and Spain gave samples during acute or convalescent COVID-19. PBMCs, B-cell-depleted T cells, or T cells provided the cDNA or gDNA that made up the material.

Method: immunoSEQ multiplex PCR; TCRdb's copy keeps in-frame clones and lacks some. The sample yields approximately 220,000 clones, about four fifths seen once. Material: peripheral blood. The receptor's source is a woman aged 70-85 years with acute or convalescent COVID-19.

CDR3 DNA: TGTGCCAGCAGTGTGATGAAGGGAGGCGGCTACACCTTC. Its protein product is CASSVMKGGGYTF. The V gene is TRBV6-4, the J gene TRBJ1-2; D ambiguous. The V gene lost 4 bases and the J gene lost 8 bases, with 14 bases spanning the gap. The CDR3 length is 13 residues. Germline V lookup: CDR1 MRHNA, CDR2 SNTAGT.